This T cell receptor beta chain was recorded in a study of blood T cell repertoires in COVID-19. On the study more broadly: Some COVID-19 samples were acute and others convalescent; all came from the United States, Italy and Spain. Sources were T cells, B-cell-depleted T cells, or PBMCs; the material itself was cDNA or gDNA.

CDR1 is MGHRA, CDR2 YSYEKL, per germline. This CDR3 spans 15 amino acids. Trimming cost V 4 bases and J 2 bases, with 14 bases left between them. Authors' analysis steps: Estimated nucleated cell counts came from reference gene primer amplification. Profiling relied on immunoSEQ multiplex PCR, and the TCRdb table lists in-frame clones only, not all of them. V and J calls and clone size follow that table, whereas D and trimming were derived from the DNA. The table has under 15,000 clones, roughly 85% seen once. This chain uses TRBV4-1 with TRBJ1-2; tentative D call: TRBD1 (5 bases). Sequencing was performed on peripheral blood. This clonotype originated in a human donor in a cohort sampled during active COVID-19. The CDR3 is CASSPIGQGNYGYTF. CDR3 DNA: TGCGCCAGCAGCCCAATTGGGCAGGGAAACTATGGCTACACCTTC.